The 26 T cell receptor beta chains reported below all come from one sample, sequenced in a study of shared clonotypes between healthy human individuals. This table comes from immunoSEQ multiplex PCR, and its TCRdb copy is limited to in-frame clones, with some not included. Of fewer than 850,000 clones in the sample, 80% to 95% were seen once. Sequenced input: memory CD8+ T cells from PBMCs. Documented subset: CD45RO+ cells pooled with CCR7-negative TemRA cells. The receptors were sampled from a man aged 18 to 35 in good health. Some clones in this sample may be carry-over from other donors' samples.

This clone came up once. This chain links TRBV28 with TRBJ2-7; 8 bases match TRBD1. The junction had 10 bases not matched to a gene; V was cut back by 3 bases and J by 6 bases. This CDR3 region has 15 residues. From germline, CDR1 is MDHEN and CDR2 SYDVKM. CDR3 bases: TGTGCCAGCAGTTTGTGGTCGACAGGGGACTCCGAGCAGTACTTC. Its translation is CASSLWSTGDSEQYF.

V gene TRBV5-1 combines with J gene TRBJ2-7; 8 positions agree with TRBD2. With 4 bases clipped from V and 4 bases from J, the junction kept 10 bases outside the gene matches. Germline V CDR1 and CDR2: SGHRS, YFSETQ. This CDR3 is 15 amino acids long. DNA of the CDR3: TGCGCCAGCAGCCCCCGGGGGGGCCGGGAGTACGAGCAGTACTTC. The encoded protein is CASSPRGGREYEQYF.

V and J are TRBV27 and TRBJ2-1; D gene unclear. There are 13 residues in the CDR3. V lost 5 bases and J 4 bases, leaving 9 bases between the germline ends. Germline CDR1 is MNHEY and CDR2 is SMNVEV (reference sequence). CDR3 in DNA: TGTGCCAGCAGTACGGGCTGGTACAATGAGCAGTTCTTC. It is translated as CASSTGWYNEQFF.

The chain is built from TRBV11-3 and TRBJ1-4, with 8 bases matching TRBD1. Losses at the gene ends were 7 bases for V and 7 bases for J; bases not matched to a gene: 8. Germline V gene data show CDR1 as SGHNT and CDR2 as YENEEA. CDR3 length: 14 amino acids. This CDR3 is CASMRQGNGEKLFF. The DNA for the CDR3 is TGTGCCAGCATGAGACAGGGGAATGGTGAAAAACTGTTTTTT.

The chain has TRBV6-7 and TRBJ2-3; D possibly corresponds to TRBD2 (5 bases). TRBV6-7 is flagged as an ORF with uncertain function. V was cut by 0 bases and J by 1 base, with 11 bases left in between. The CDR3 is made up of 16 amino acids. The CDR3 DNA sequence: TGTGCCAGCAGTTACTCGGTAGCGCCTGGCACAGATACGCAGTATTTT. Translation gives CASSYSVAPGTDTQYF.

The chain couples TRBV19 to TRBJ1-1; 7 bases agree with TRBD1. V lost 10 bases, J lost 4 bases, and 12 bases stayed unmatched. Germline lookup yields CDR1 LNHDA and CDR2 SQIVND (reference sequence). The CDR3 contains 14 residues. CDR3 nucleotides: TGTGCCACCCAAGGGGGCGTCTCGGGCACTGAAGCTTTCTTT. Residues: CATQGGVSGTEAFF.

This rearrangement joins TRBV19 to TRBJ2-1; 9 bases match TRBD2. This CDR3 contains 18 residues. Per germline, CDR1 LNHDA and CDR2 SQIVND (reference sequence). J was trimmed by 3 bases and V by 3 bases; bases with no gene match: 12. The CDR3 reads CASSIRPLVAGVYNEQFF. CDR3 nucleotide sequence: TGTGCCAGTAGTATCCGGCCACTTGTAGCGGGAGTCTACAATGAGCAGTTCTTC.

This rearrangement joins TRBV21-1 to TRBJ1-3; the D call of TRBD1 is as the table states it, not checked on the DNA. TRBV21-1 is deemed a pseudogene. This CDR3 is built from 18 residues. The CDR3 reads CASSYHWNRGASGNTIYF. In nucleotides, the CDR3 is TGTGCCAGCAGCTACCATTGGAACAGGGGGGCCTCTGGAAACACCATATATTTT.

The V gene is TRBV11-3, the J gene TRBJ2-1; TRBD2 agrees at 9 bases. Germline V gene sequence: CDR1 SGHNT, CDR2 YENEEA. There are 14 residues in the CDR3. The V and J ends lost 5 bases and 5 bases, in that order; junction bases with no gene match: 4. For the CDR3, the DNA is TGTGCCAGCAGCCAGAGACTAGCGGACAATGAGCAGTTCTTC. Translating gives CASSQRLADNEQFF.

This clone was detected only once. J is TRBJ2-1 and V is TRBV5-1; tentative D call: TRBD2 (5 bases). V lost 1 base and J 0 bases, leaving 5 bases between the germline ends. Germline CDR1 is SGHRS and CDR2 is YFSETQ. This CDR3 spans 14 amino acids. The CDR3 DNA reads TGCGCCAGCAGCTTGACTAGCTCCTACAATGAGCAGTTCTTC. As protein: CASSLTSSYNEQFF.

The chain combines TRBV5-1 with TRBJ1-5, with D perhaps matching TRBD1 (5 bases). Germline values: CDR1 SGHRS, CDR2 YFSETQ. The CDR3 sequence is 14 residues long. V lost 0 bases to trimming and J lost 9 bases, with 13 bases between them. CDR3 bases: TGCGCCAGCAGCTTGGAGGGGCAGGTCCGGCCCCAGCATTTT. Protein: CASSLEGQVRPQHF.

This rearrangement joins TRBV7-2 to TRBJ2-7; the D gene is possibly TRBD1 (5 bases). The CDR3 consists of 17 residues. Germline V gives CDR1 SGHTA, CDR2 FQGNSA. Deletions cut 4 bases from V and 0 bases from J, with 19 bases between. CDR3 sequence: CASSSRSPRARSYEQYF. The CDR3, as DNA: TGTGCCAGCAGCTCCCGTAGCCCCAGGGCCCGCTCCTACGAGCAGTACTTC.

The rearrangement links TRBV11-2 to TRBJ2-7, with D possibly TRBD1 on 6 matching bases. This CDR3 has 15 residues. V shed 0 bases and J shed 3 bases, with 12 bases lying between them. Germline V gives CDR1 SGHAT, CDR2 FQNNGV. CDR3 sequence (DNA): TGTGCCAGCAGCTTAGATGGCAGGGGTTACTACGAGCAGTACTTC. As protein: CASSLDGRGYYEQYF.

This chain connects TRBV7-9 to TRBJ1-1; D might be TRBD1 (5 bases). Deletions cut 5 bases from V and 6 bases from J, with 16 bases between. The germline CDR1 and CDR2 sequences are SEHNR and FQNEAQ (reference sequence). The CDR3 consists of 14 residues. The CDR3 sequence is CASSPPQGWAEAFF. In DNA, the CDR3 is TGTGCCAGCAGCCCCCCCCAGGGTTGGGCTGAAGCTTTCTTT. The full variable domain, its missing parts supplied by reference TRBV7-9 and TRBJ1-1, is DTGVSQNPRHKITKRGQNVTFRCDPISEHNRLYWYRQTLGQGPEFLTYFQNEAQLEKSRLLSDRFSAERPKGSFSTLEIQRTEQGDSAMYLCASSPPQGWAEAFFGQGTRLTVV.

The chain has TRBV5-6 and TRBJ2-3, with 8 nucleotides matching TRBD1. Germline V CDR1 and CDR2: SGHDT, YYEEEE. The CDR3 is 16 amino acids. Trimming at V came to 2 bases and at J to 3 bases, leaving 8 bases not matched to a gene. This CDR3 reads CASSFPRGLETDTQYF. As DNA, the CDR3 is TGTGCCAGCAGCTTCCCCAGGGGGCTTGAGACAGATACGCAGTATTTT.

The rearrangement uses TRBV5-1 and TRBJ2-3; no firm D call. Germline-derived CDR1 and CDR2 are SGHRS and YFSETQ. The CDR3 loop spans 15 amino acids. V lost 7 bases and J 0 bases, leaving 15 bases between the germline ends. DNA of the CDR3: TGCGCCAGCGGATTTGAGTATACTAGCACAGATACGCAGTATTTT. This sequence encodes CASGFEYTSTDTQYF.

CDR3 sequence: CATEGDNSYEQYF. The CDR3 coding sequence is TGTGCCACAGAAGGGGACAACTCCTACGAGCAGTACTTC. The chain has TRBV6-6 and TRBJ2-7; possible D gene TRBD1, 6 bases. The V gene's germline CDR1 is MNHNY and CDR2 SVGAGI (reference sequence). Trimming shortened V by 10 bases and J by 0 bases, and 13 bases separated the two germline ends. The CDR3 extends over 13 amino acids.

This clone was seen only once. The V call is TRBV9, the J call TRBJ2-5; 10 bases match TRBD2. The CDR3 runs 18 residues. Per the germline V gene, CDR1 is SGDLS and CDR2 is YYNGEE. Germline trimming cut 0 bases from V and 4 bases from J; bases unmatched to any gene: 12. This CDR3 is CASSVESSGSFIGETQYF. The DNA for the CDR3 is TGTGCCAGCAGCGTAGAATCTAGCGGGAGTTTTATAGGAGAGACCCAGTACTTC.

This chain links TRBV29-1 with TRBJ2-1, with TRBD1 matching over 7 bases. The germline CDR1 and CDR2 sequences are SQVTM and ANQGSEA. The V and J ends lost 0 bases and 6 bases, in that order; junction bases with no gene match: 8. The CDR3 runs 15 residues. CDR3 nucleotide sequence: TGCAGCGTTGAAGACCCCGGGACAGCAAGCAATGAGCAGTTCTTC. Translating it yields CSVEDPGTASNEQFF.

CDR3 nucleotide sequence: TGCGCCAGCAGCTCCAGGTTATCCTACGAGCAGTACTTC. It specifies CASSSRLSYEQYF. The chain uses TRBV4-3 and TRBJ2-5; D remains ambiguous. With the DNA end fitting TRBJ2-7 better, the J assignment may be wrong. CDR1 is LGHNA and CDR2 is YSLEER in the germline V gene. The CDR3 has 13 residues.

This clone has only one observation. The chain employs TRBV6-5 and TRBJ2-1, with 7 bases lining up with TRBD2. This CDR3 is built from 15 residues. Germline lookup yields CDR1 MNHEY and CDR2 SVGAGI. J lost 4 bases, V lost 2 bases, and 5 bases had no gene match. The CDR3 nucleotides are TGTGCCAGCAGTTACGGGGCGGGAGAATACAATGAGCAGTTCTTC. It yields the protein CASSYGAGEYNEQFF.

J is TRBJ2-5 and V is TRBV28, with 7 bases identical to TRBD2. V shed 5 bases and J 5 bases; nucleotides not matched to a gene: 17. Per the germline V gene, CDR1 is MDHEN and CDR2 is SYDVKM. This CDR3 is built from 17 residues. CDR3 sequence: CASSPHWAAGLGETQYF. The CDR3 region has the DNA TGTGCCAGCAGTCCACATTGGGCAGCGGGATTGGGGGAGACCCAGTACTTC.

The chain carries TRBV19 and TRBJ1-1; 7 bases align to TRBD1. This CDR3 is built from 13 residues. Germline assignment: CDR1 LNHDA and CDR2 SQIVND (reference sequence). V trimming: 3 bases; J trimming: 5 bases; junction bases outside the gene matches: 3. The CDR3 loop reads CASSMTGRTEAFF. CDR3 coding DNA: TGTGCCAGTAGTATGACAGGGAGGACTGAAGCTTTCTTT.

V usage is TRBV5-6 and J usage is TRBJ2-1; TRBD2 matches 7 bases. The length of the CDR3 is 15 residues. V lost 0 bases to trimming and J lost 1 base; unmatched junction nucleotides: 1. Germline loops: CDR1 SGHDT, CDR2 YYEEEE. CDR3 nucleotide sequence: TGTGCCAGCAGCTTGGGAGCGGGATCCTACAATGAGCAGTTCTTC. Its translation is CASSLGAGSYNEQFF.

The chain joins TRBV15 to TRBJ2-1; 7 bases line up with TRBD2. The CDR3 has 15 residues. V gave up 1 base and J gave up 8 bases; unmatched junction bases: 8. The germline V gene encodes CDR1 LNHNV and CDR2 YYDKDF (reference sequence). The CDR3 region has the DNA TGTGCCACCAGCAGAGTGGCGGGAGCGGCACATGAGCAGTTCTTC. Translation gives CATSRVAGAAHEQFF. Using reference TRBV15 and TRBJ2-1 for the parts outside the CDR3, the full variable domain is DAMVIQNPRYQVTQFGKPVTLSCSQTLNHNVMYWYQQKSSQAPKLLFHYYDKDFNNEADTPDNFQSRRPNTSFCFLDIRSPGLGDTAMYLCATSRVAGAAHEQFFGPGTRLTVL.

The chain joins TRBV19 to TRBJ2-2; 8 bases map to TRBD1. The germline V gene has CDR1 LNHDA and CDR2 SQIVND (reference sequence). The trim removed 7 bases at V and 2 bases at J, leaving 9 bases unmatched. This CDR3 comprises 16 residues. This CDR3 is CASKMTGAINTGELFF. CDR3 DNA sequence: TGTGCCAGTAAGATGACAGGGGCCATCAACACCGGGGAGCTGTTTTTT.